Included here is one TCR beta chain sequence, with context. Antigen unknown. The data originate from a study of T cells in women clearing cervical HPV infection. Study summary: Cases' blood sampling followed lesion detection by median approximately 150 days (90 to 200).

TCRdb's table, derived via immunoSEQ multiplex PCR, lists solely in-frame clones and lacks some. The data show 30,000 to 45,000 clones, and the top ten clones hold roughly 1.5%. Overall study findings and caveats: Combining TCR richness with V gene abundances gave roughly 0.84 AUC.

All donors had a single incident cervical HPV16 infection, not prevalent. The sample consisted of blood buffy coat. The receptor's source is a woman aged 18-69 years with a cervical HPV16 infection that either progressed to CIN3+ or cleared (not recorded which).

CDR3 region: CASSGEAGYEKLFF. The sequenced part of the CDR3 DNA is TGTGCCAGCAGTGGGGAAGCAGGGTATGAAAAG. The genes are TRBV6-1 and TRBJ2-2; D may be TRBD1 (5 bases). The read is 3 residues too short to cover the CDR3 end, so that end is filled in from the germline J gene. The CDR3 has 14 residues. From germline, CDR1 is MNHNS and CDR2 SASEGT.